The next 5 T cell receptor beta chains were all read from a single sample in a study of blood T cell repertoires in COVID-19 (TCRdb year 2020). Library preparation used the immunoSEQ multiplex PCR assay. TCRdb re-hosts the immuneACCESS table, in-frame sequences only. Its copies lack some clones; in the studies checked, an unresolved V gene accounts for under half of them, and the cause for the rest is not known. The sample table lists about 380,000 clones, approximately 80% of them with a count of one. Around 1% of the sample is held by the ten biggest clonotypes. The sequenced sample was peripheral blood. The receptors were sampled from a human donor with acute or convalescent COVID-19. The donor label of this sample is uncertain.

The chain has TRBV7-2 and TRBJ1-2, with 8 bases identical to TRBD1. After removal of 5 bases from V and 7 bases from J, the junction contained 3 bases not matched to a gene. The CDR3 loop spans 12 amino acids. Germline V CDR1 and CDR2: SGHTA, FQGNSA. The CDR3 region has the DNA TGTGCCAGCAGCCCCCAGGGGGCTGGCTACACCTTC. It specifies CASSPQGAGYTF.

This chain uses TRBV29-1 with TRBJ1-1; D possibly corresponds to TRBD1 (5 bases). In germline, CDR1 is SQVTM, CDR2 ANQGSEA. The CDR3 loop spans 12 amino acids. V gave up 4 bases and J gave up 1 base, with 7 bases separating them. CDR3 region: CSVGGGNTEAFF. The CDR3 nucleotides are TGCAGCGTTGGCGGGGGGAACACTGAAGCTTTCTTT.

This clone was counted a single time. This sequence joins TRBV6-6 and TRBJ2-1; 8 bases map to TRBD2. The CDR3 loop spans 15 amino acids. V lost 2 bases, J lost 8 bases, and 8 bases stayed unmatched. The germline CDR1 and CDR2 sequences are MNHNY and SVGAGI (reference sequence). Written as DNA, the CDR3 is TGTGCCAGCAGTTACGGACTAGCTTCTTTGTATGAGCAGTTCTTC. This gives the protein CASSYGLASLYEQFF.

The chain has TRBV19 and TRBJ2-7; 8 nucleotides line up with TRBD1. This CDR3 is 14 amino acids long. Germline trimming cut 3 bases from V and 3 bases from J; bases unmatched to any gene: 4. Germline CDR1 and CDR2: LNHDA and SQIVND (reference sequence). CDR3 amino acids: CASSMGQVNYEQYF. In DNA form, the CDR3 reads TGTGCCAGTAGTATGGGACAGGTCAACTACGAGCAGTACTTC.

This clone was observed a few times. This same CDR3 is encoded by further DNA sequences in the sample. The chain has TRBV5-4 and TRBJ2-6; D perhaps matches TRBD1 (6 bases). This CDR3 spans 15 amino acids. The V end was cut by 2 bases, the J end by 4 bases, with 10 bases between. Germline values: CDR1 SGHNT, CDR2 YYREEE (reference sequence). The CDR3 region has the DNA TGTGCCAGCAGCTTACAGGGTACCGGGGCCAACGTCCTGACTTTC. It translates to CASSLQGTGANVLTF.